One sample yielded the 32 T cell receptor beta chains listed below, sequenced in a study of cytomegalovirus exposure and HLA in healthy donors. TCRdb's copy holds only in-frame clones and misses some; the assay was immunoSEQ multiplex PCR. The sample shows over 200,000 clones, 90% of them seen only once. The sequenced sample consisted of PBMCs. Receptors originate from a woman between 18 and 29 years old in good health and CMV-seronegative.

This chain links TRBV7-9 with TRBJ1-5, with TRBD1 matching 9 bases. This CDR3 spans 15 amino acids. CDR1 is SEHNR, CDR2 FQNEAQ, per germline (reference sequence). The trim removed 5 bases at V and 4 bases at J, leaving 6 bases unmatched. The CDR3 loop is CASSPTGQGNQPQHF. The CDR3 region has the DNA TGTGCCAGCAGCCCCACCGGACAGGGGAATCAGCCCCAGCATTTT.

This clone was seen a handful of times. The gene calls are TRBV2 and TRBJ1-2, with D hard to call. V was pared by 4 bases and J by 3 bases, with 9 bases between. This CDR3 comprises 13 residues. CDR1 is SNHLY, CDR2 FYNNEI, per germline. The CDR3 sequence is CASSVELHYGYTF. The CDR3 DNA reads as TGTGCCAGCAGTGTTGAGTTACACTATGGCTACACCTTC.

V usage is TRBV28 and J usage is TRBJ2-2; TRBD2 matches at 7 bases. J gave up 5 bases and V 7 bases, and 4 bases lay outside the gene matches. The CDR3 extends over 13 amino acids. Per germline, CDR1 MDHEN and CDR2 SYDVKM. CDR3 in DNA: TGTGCCAGCACCAGCGGGGTTACCGGGGAGCTGTTTTTT. This sequence encodes CASTSGVTGELFF.

This clone occurred a few times. The chain has TRBV7-9 and TRBJ1-2, with TRBD1 as a possible D gene (6 bases). The CDR3 runs 12 residues. Per germline, CDR1 SEHNR and CDR2 FQNEAQ (reference sequence). V lost 4 bases and J 7 bases, leaving 10 bases between the germline ends. The CDR3 DNA is TGTGCCAGCAGCTCAGGACAGCGTGGCTACACCTTC. It yields the protein CASSSGQRGYTF.

This chain uses TRBV27 with TRBJ2-1; tentatively, D is TRBD2 (6 bases). Trimming took 5 bases from V and 7 from J, leaving 15 bases between them. Germline CDR1 MNHEY, CDR2 SMNVEV (reference sequence). The CDR3 loop spans 14 amino acids. The CDR3 reads CASSATAGGNEQFF. In DNA, the CDR3 is TGTGCCAGCAGTGCAACCGCCGGGGGTAATGAGCAGTTCTTC.

The rearrangement links TRBV4-1 to TRBJ1-6; a weak D match, TRBD1 (5 bases). V lost 1 base and J lost 11, with 15 bases in between. This CDR3 has 15 residues. Germline loops: CDR1 MGHRA, CDR2 YSYEKL. In DNA form, the CDR3 reads TGCGCCAGCAGCCAAGCTGAGACAGCAACTGCACCCCTCCACTTT. It codes for CASSQAETATAPLHF.

V and J are TRBV7-9 and TRBJ2-3; D remains unclear. The CDR3 length is 16 residues. Between the trimmed V and J ends, which lost 7 bases and 0 bases, there was a span of 17 bases. In germline, CDR1 is SEHNR, CDR2 FQNEAQ (reference sequence). CDR3 nucleotides: TGTGCCAGCACCCAGGTACTCTCACCTAGCACAGATACGCAGTATTTT. It is translated as CASTQVLSPSTDTQYF. The complete variable domain, with remaining parts taken from reference TRBV7-9 and TRBJ2-3, reads DTGVSQNPRHKITKRGQNVTFRCDPISEHNRLYWYRQTLGQGPEFLTYFQNEAQLEKSRLLSDRFSAERPKGSFSTLEIQRTEQGDSAMYLCASTQVLSPSTDTQYFGPGTRLTVL.

The V gene is TRBV9, the J gene TRBJ2-1, with 13 bases identical to TRBD2. Losses at the gene ends were 1 base for V and 7 bases for J; bases not matched to a gene: 11. Germline V gives CDR1 SGDLS, CDR2 YYNGEE. CDR3 length: 18 residues. In nucleotides, the CDR3 is TGTGCCAGCAGCGTAACTACCCCACTAGCGGGGGGGCAGAATGAGCAGTTCTTC. It yields the protein CASSVTTPLAGGQNEQFF.

The rearrangement uses TRBV14 and TRBJ1-2; 7 positions match TRBD1. This CDR3 comprises 14 residues. Germline V gives CDR1 SGHDN, CDR2 FVKESK. V dropped 6 bases and J dropped 6; count of bases not matched to a gene: 10. The CDR3 DNA reads as TGTGCCAGCAGTCTACAGGGGACGGGGCATGGCTACACCTTC. It codes for CASSLQGTGHGYTF.

The chain employs TRBV30 and TRBJ1-1, with D possibly matching TRBD1 (6 bases). Per germline, CDR1 GTSNPN and CDR2 SVGIG (reference sequence). V lost 0 bases, J lost 2 bases, and 10 bases lay in between. This CDR3 has 14 amino acids. DNA for the CDR3: TGTGCCTGGAGTGTATTACAGGGAAACACTGAAGCTTTCTTT. It is translated as CAWSVLQGNTEAFF.

This chain connects TRBV15 to TRBJ1-3; no reliable D call. From germline, CDR1 is LNHNV and CDR2 YYDKDF (reference sequence). The CDR3 has 16 residues. The V end was cut by 3 bases, the J end by 1 base, with 13 bases between. The CDR3, as DNA: TGTGCCACCAGCAGGGACTATATCGGGTCTGGAAACACCATATATTTT. This codes for CATSRDYIGSGNTIYF.

The chain recombines TRBV28 with TRBJ2-2; 11 bases agree with TRBD2. CDR1 is MDHEN, CDR2 SYDVKM, per germline. V trimming: 6 bases; J trimming: 8 bases; junction bases outside the gene matches: 8. The CDR3 runs 15 residues. CDR3 sequence (DNA): TGTGCCAGCAGGGGACTAGCGGATGGTCGGGGGGAGCTGTTTTTT. As protein: CASRGLADGRGELFF.

The J gene is TRBJ1-1, the V gene TRBV7-8, with D perhaps matching TRBD1 (5 bases). V was clipped by 4 bases and J by 5 bases, with 11 bases between them. Germline V lookup: CDR1 SGHVS, CDR2 FQNEAQ. There are 13 residues in the CDR3. The CDR3 nucleotides read TGTGCCAGCAGCTGGGGGGGTAGGACTGAAGCTTTCTTT. Translated: CASSWGGRTEAFF.

CDR3 sequence (DNA): TGTGCCAGCAGCTTAGCGACTGTTGAGCAGTTCTTC. It is translated as CASSLATVEQFF. This chain joins TRBV7-2 and TRBJ2-1; D not resolved. CDR1 is SGHTA and CDR2 is FQGNSA in the germline V gene. The CDR3 sequence is 12 residues long. V lost 0 bases to trimming and J lost 9 bases, with 6 bases between them.

This clone is categorized as medium-sized (0.01 to 0.1%). V is TRBV6-4 and J is TRBJ2-2, with 9 positions matching TRBD2. There are 14 residues in the CDR3. Per germline, CDR1 MRHNA and CDR2 SNTAGT. V lost 4 bases to trimming and J lost 3 bases; unmatched junction nucleotides: 0. The CDR3 sequence: CASSASGDTGELFF. As DNA, the CDR3 is TGTGCCAGCAGTGCTAGCGGGGACACCGGGGAGCTGTTTTTT.

This chain connects TRBV4-3 to TRBJ2-2; 8 nucleotides match TRBD1. J was trimmed by 5 bases and V by 0 bases; bases with no gene match: 20. This CDR3 region has 21 residues. Germline V gene data show CDR1 as LGHNA and CDR2 as YSLEER. CDR3 sequence: CASSQDFPGGAPGDFTGELFF. DNA for the CDR3: TGCGCCAGCAGCCAAGATTTTCCAGGGGGCGCCCCCGGGGATTTTACCGGGGAGCTGTTTTTT.

The J gene is TRBJ2-7, the V gene TRBV29-1; TRBD1 is a possible D gene (7 bases). The CDR3 is 11 amino acids. The ends were cut back, 6 bases at V and 4 bases at J, with 10 bases in the middle. The germline CDR1 and CDR2 sequences are SQVTM and ANQGSEA. The CDR3 loop is CSVGGQYEQYF. The CDR3 DNA follows: TGCAGCGTGGGGGGACAGTACGAGCAGTACTTC.

The rearrangement joins TRBV5-1 to TRBJ2-3; the D gene is possibly TRBD1 (6 bases). V gave up 5 bases and J gave up 4 bases, with 20 bases separating them. Germline V CDR1 and CDR2: SGHRS, YFSETQ. The CDR3 extends over 16 amino acids. In DNA form, the CDR3 reads TGCGCCAGCAGGGTCGTTCCCTTGTCAGGGGCAGATACGCAGTATTTT. The encoded protein is CASRVVPLSGADTQYF.

The gene calls are TRBV28 and TRBJ2-1; 11 bases match TRBD2. The CDR3 extends over 14 amino acids. Looked up from germline, CDR1 is MDHEN and CDR2 is SYDVKM. With 3 bases clipped from V and 6 bases from J, the junction kept 1 base outside the gene matches. The CDR3 region has the DNA TGTGCCAGCAGTTTTGGACTAGCGGGCAATGAGCAGTTCTTC. It specifies CASSFGLAGNEQFF.

The gene calls are TRBV5-5 and TRBJ1-6, with 7 bases matching TRBD1. Germline CDR1 and CDR2: SGHKS and YYEKEE (reference sequence). This CDR3 has 15 amino acids. With 2 bases clipped from V and 10 bases from J, the junction kept 9 bases outside the gene matches. CDR3 loop: CASSLDRAPRSPLHF. The CDR3 region has the DNA TGTGCCAGCAGCTTAGACAGGGCACCCAGGTCACCCCTCCACTTT.

This sequence joins TRBV7-9 and TRBJ2-7, with D possibly matching TRBD1 (6 bases). The CDR3 extends over 14 amino acids. Trimming removed 5 bases from V and 7 bases from J, with 18 bases in between. Germline CDR1 SEHNR, CDR2 FQNEAQ (reference sequence). The CDR3 here is CASSPPTGSKEQYF. The CDR3 region has the DNA TGTGCCAGCAGCCCTCCGACAGGTTCTAAGGAGCAGTACTTC.

The chain employs TRBV9 and TRBJ2-1; 12 bases are shared with TRBD2. Germline trimming cut 3 bases from V and 0 bases from J; bases unmatched to any gene: 7. The CDR3 length is 18 residues. Germline V gives CDR1 SGDLS, CDR2 YYNGEE. The CDR3 sequence: CASSDRLAGDPSYNEQFF. The CDR3 DNA follows: TGTGCCAGCAGCGACCGACTAGCGGGGGACCCCTCCTACAATGAGCAGTTCTTC.

This clone was recorded only once. The CDR3 here is CASSAGTKGNQPQHF. The CDR3 coding sequence is TGTGCCAGCAGTGCGGGGACCAAAGGCAATCAGCCCCAGCATTTT. The chain is built from TRBV6-5 and TRBJ1-5; D perhaps matches TRBD1 (5 bases). Looked up from germline, CDR1 is MNHEY and CDR2 is SVGAGI. This CDR3 has 15 residues. The V end lost 5 bases, the J end lost 2 bases, and 13 bases lay between the germline ends.

The V gene is TRBV5-1, the J gene TRBJ2-7; weak D call: TRBD2 (6 bases). The CDR3 extends over 15 amino acids. V gave up 0 bases and J gave up 4 bases, with 14 bases separating them. CDR1 and CDR2 (germline): SGHRS, YFSETQ. CDR3 sequence reads: CASSLAGELRYEQYF. CDR3 bases: TGCGCCAGCAGCTTGGCGGGGGAACTAAGGTACGAGCAGTACTTC.

J is TRBJ2-7 and V is TRBV28; D perhaps matches TRBD2 (5 bases). Germline V gene sequence: CDR1 MDHEN, CDR2 SYDVKM. Trimming removed 3 bases from V and 6 bases from J, with 12 bases in between. CDR3 length: 13 amino acids. The CDR3: CASSFRGLGEQYF. In nucleotides, the CDR3 is TGTGCCAGCAGTTTCCGGGGATTAGGCGAGCAGTACTTC.

The chain combines TRBV9 with TRBJ2-4; perhaps TRBD2 as D (6 bases). This CDR3 contains 15 residues. Per the germline V gene, CDR1 is SGDLS and CDR2 is YYNGEE. Between the trimmed V and J ends, which lost 4 bases and 5 bases, there was a span of 16 bases. The chain's CDR3 is CASSLRTGEENIQYF. The CDR3 coding sequence is TGTGCCAGCAGCTTGCGGACCGGGGAGGAAAACATTCAGTACTTC.

The gene calls are TRBV21-1 and TRBJ2-1; TRBD2, as called in the table, went unchecked against the DNA. TRBV21-1 is a pseudogene locus. CDR3 length: 18 residues. CDR3 residues: CASSTLGLPGVFYNEQFF. The CDR3 DNA follows: TGTGCCAGCAGCACCCTGGGATTACCGGGGGTGTTCTACAATGAGCAGTTCTTC.

The CDR3 protein is CASSPSDRGTEAFF. CDR3 coding DNA: TGTGCCAGCAGTCCGTCTGACAGGGGCACTGAAGCTTTCTTT. V usage is TRBV6-4 and J usage is TRBJ1-1, with 8 bases that match TRBD1. CDR3 length: 14 amino acids. Germline CDR1 MRHNA, CDR2 SNTAGT. V was clipped by 5 bases and J by 4 bases; unmatched bases: 6.

V is TRBV30 and J is TRBJ1-3; no firm D call. V was pared by 7 bases and J by 2 bases, with 9 bases between. Germline CDR1 GTSNPN, CDR2 SVGIG (reference sequence). CDR3 length: 12 amino acids. The CDR3 sequence: CASRTTGNTIYF. The CDR3 DNA sequence: TGTGCCTCACGGACTACTGGAAACACCATATATTTT.

The rearrangement uses TRBV18 and TRBJ2-3; possible D gene TRBD2, 6 bases. There are 18 residues in the CDR3. The germline V and J ends were trimmed by 4 bases and 1 base, with 21 bases remaining between them. Germline V gene lookup returns CDR1 KGHSH and CDR2 LQKENI. This CDR3 reads CASSRTEGAVQRTDTQYF. The CDR3 nucleotides are TGTGCCAGCTCACGCACGGAGGGTGCTGTACAGCGCACAGATACGCAGTATTTT.

The V call is TRBV5-1, the J call TRBJ2-7; 7 bases agree with TRBD1. Germline V lookup: CDR1 SGHRS, CDR2 YFSETQ. The CDR3 totals 14 residues. After removal of 4 bases from V and 3 bases from J, the junction contained 7 bases not matched to a gene. CDR3 bases: TGCGCCAGCAGCCGATCCCGGGACAGCTACGAGCAGTACTTC. The encoded protein is CASSRSRDSYEQYF.

V usage is TRBV11-2 and J usage is TRBJ2-3; weak D call: TRBD1 (5 bases). CDR3 size: 15 residues. Germline loops: CDR1 SGHAT, CDR2 FQNNGV. V gave up 1 base and J gave up 6 bases, with 14 bases separating them. The CDR3 loop is CASSLVGARLDTQYF. CDR3 DNA sequence: TGTGCCAGCAGCTTAGTAGGGGCTCGGCTGGATACGCAGTATTTT.